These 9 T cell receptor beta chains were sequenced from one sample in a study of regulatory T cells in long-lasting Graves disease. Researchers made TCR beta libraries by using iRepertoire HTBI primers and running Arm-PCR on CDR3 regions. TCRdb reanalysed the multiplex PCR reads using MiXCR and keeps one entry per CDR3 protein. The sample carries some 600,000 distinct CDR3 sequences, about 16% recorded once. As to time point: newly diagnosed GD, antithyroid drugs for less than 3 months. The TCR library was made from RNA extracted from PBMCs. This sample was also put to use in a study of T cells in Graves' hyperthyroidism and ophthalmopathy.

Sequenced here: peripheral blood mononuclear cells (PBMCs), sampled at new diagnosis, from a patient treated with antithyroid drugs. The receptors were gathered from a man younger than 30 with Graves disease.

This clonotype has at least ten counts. The DNA for the CDR3 is TGTGCCAGCACTTCGACGCCAAGGGAGGAAAAACTGTTTTTT. Its protein is CASTSTPREEKLFF. The chain uses TRBV12-3 or TRBV12-4 and TRBJ1-4, with no clear D. V was trimmed by 7 bases and J by 8 bases, leaving 17 bases between them. The CDR3 runs to 14 residues.

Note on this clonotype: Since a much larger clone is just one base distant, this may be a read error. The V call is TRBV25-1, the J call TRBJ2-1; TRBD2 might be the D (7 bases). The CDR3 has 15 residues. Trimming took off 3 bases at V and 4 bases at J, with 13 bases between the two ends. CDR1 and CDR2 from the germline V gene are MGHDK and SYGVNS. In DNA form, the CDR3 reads TGTGCCAGCAGTGAGGGGGGGGCAGGGTACAATGAGCAGTTCTTC. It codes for CASSEGGAGYNEQFF.

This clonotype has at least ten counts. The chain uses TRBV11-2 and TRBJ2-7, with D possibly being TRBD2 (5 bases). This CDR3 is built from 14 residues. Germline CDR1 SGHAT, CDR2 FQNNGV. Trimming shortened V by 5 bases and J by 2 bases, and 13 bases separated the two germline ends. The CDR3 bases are TGTGCCAGCAGCCAAGGACGGGAACCCTACGAGCAGTACTTC. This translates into CASSQGREPYEQYF.

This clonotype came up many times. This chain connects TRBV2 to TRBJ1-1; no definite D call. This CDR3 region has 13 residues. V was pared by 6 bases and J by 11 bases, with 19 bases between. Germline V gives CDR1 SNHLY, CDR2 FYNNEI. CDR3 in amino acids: CASRETRQLRAFF. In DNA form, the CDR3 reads TGTGCCAGCAGAGAGACCCGACAACTTCGGGCTTTCTTT.

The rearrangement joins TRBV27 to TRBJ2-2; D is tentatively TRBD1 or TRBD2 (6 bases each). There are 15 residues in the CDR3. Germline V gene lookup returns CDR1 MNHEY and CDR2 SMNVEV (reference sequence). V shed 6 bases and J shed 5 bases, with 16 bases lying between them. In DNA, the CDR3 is TGTGCCAGCAGACCCGTTCGGGGGCGTACCGGGGAGCTGTTTTTT. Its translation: CASRPVRGRTGELFF.

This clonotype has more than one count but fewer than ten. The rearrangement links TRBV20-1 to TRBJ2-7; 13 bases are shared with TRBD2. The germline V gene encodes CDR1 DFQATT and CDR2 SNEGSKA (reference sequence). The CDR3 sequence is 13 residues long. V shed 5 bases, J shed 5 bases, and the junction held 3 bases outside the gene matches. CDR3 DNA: TGCAGTGCTTGGACTAGCGGGAGTGACGAGCAGTACTTC. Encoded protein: CSAWTSGSDEQYF.

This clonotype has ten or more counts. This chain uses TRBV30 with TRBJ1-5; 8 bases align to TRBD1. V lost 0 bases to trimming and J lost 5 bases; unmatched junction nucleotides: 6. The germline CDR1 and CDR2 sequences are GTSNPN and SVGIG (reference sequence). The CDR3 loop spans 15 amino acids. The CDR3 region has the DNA TGTGCCTGGAGTGTGTCCGGACAGGGATATCAGCCCCAGCATTTT. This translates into CAWSVSGQGYQPQHF. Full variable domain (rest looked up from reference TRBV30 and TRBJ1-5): SQTIHQWPATLVQPVGSPLSLECTVEGTSNPNLYWYRQAAGRGLQLLFYSVGIGQISSEVPQNLSASRPQDRQFILSSKKLLLSDSGFYLCAWSVSGQGYQPQHFGDGTRLSIL.

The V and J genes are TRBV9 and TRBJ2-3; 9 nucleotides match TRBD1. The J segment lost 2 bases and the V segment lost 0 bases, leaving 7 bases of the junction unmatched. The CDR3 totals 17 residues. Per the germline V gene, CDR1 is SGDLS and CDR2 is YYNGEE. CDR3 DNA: TGTGCCAGCAGCGTAGCGGGCGGACAGGGGAACACAGATACGCAGTATTTT. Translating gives CASSVAGGQGNTDTQYF.

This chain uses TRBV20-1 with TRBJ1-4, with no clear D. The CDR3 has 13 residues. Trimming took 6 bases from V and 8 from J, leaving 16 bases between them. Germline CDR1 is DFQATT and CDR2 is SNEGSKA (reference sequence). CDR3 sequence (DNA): TGCAGTGCGGGGAAGGGTGGACGGGAAAAACTGTTTTTT. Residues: CSAGKGGREKLFF.